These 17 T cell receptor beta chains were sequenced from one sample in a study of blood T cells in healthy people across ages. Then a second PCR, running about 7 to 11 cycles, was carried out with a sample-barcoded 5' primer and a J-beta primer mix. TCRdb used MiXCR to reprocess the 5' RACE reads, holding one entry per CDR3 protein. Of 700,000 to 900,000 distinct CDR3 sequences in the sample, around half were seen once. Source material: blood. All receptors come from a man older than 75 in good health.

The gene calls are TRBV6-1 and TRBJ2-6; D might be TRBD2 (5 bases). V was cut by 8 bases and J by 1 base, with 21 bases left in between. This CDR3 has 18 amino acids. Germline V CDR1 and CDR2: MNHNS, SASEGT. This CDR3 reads CASRPSFLLWSGANVLTF. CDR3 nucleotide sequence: TGTGCCAGCCGACCTAGCTTCCTTCTCTGGTCTGGGGCCAACGTCCTGACTTTC.

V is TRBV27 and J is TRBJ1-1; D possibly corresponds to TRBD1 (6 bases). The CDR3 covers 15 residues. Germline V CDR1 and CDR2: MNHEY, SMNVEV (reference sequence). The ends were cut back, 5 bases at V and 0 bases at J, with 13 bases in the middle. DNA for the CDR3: TGTGCCAGCAGTCGCCGACAGGATATGAACACTGAAGCTTTCTTT. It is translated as CASSRRQDMNTEAFF.

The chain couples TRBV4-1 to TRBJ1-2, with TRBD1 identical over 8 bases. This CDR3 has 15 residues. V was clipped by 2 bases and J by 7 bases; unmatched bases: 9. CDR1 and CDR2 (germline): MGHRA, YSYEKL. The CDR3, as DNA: TGCGCCAGCAGCCAATTACTAGGTACAGGGGGTGGCTACACCTTC. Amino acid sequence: CASSQLLGTGGGYTF.

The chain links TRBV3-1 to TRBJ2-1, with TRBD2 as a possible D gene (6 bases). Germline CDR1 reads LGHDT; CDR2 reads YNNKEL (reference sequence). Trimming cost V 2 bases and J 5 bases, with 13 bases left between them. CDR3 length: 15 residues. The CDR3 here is CASSQLPGAHNEQFF. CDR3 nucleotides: TGTGCCAGCAGCCAACTTCCGGGAGCCCACAATGAGCAGTTCTTC.

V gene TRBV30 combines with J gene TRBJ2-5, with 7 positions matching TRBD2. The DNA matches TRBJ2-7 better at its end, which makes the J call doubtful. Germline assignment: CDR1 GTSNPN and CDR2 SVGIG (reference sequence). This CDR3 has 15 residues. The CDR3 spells CAWSVGGSVPNEQYF. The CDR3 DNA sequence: TGTGCCTGGAGTGTCGGCGGGAGCGTACCGAACGAGCAGTACTTC.

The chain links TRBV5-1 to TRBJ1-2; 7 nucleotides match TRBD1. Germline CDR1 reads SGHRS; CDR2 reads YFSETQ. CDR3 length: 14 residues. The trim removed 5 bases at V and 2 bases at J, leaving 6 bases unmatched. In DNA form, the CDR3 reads TGCGCCAGCAGACCCGACAGGGCGAACTATGGCTACACCTTC. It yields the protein CASRPDRANYGYTF.

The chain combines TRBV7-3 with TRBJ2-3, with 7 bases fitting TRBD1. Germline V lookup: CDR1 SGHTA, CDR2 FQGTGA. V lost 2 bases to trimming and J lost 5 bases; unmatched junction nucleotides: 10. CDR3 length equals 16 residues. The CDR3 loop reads CASSLGIAGGIDTQYF. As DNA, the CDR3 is TGTGCCAGCAGCTTAGGTATCGCAGGGGGAATAGATACGCAGTATTTT.

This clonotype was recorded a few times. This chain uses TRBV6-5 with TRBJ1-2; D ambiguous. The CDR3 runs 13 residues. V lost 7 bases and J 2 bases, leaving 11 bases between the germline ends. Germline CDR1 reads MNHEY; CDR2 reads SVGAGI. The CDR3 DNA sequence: TGTGCCAGCAAGAACACTGCCAACTATGGCTACACCTTC. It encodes CASKNTANYGYTF.

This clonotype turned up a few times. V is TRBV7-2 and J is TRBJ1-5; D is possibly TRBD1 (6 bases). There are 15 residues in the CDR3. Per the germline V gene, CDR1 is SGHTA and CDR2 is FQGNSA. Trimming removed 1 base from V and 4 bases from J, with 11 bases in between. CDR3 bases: TGTGCCAGCAGCTTAGGCAGGGGCCAGAATCAGCCCCAGCATTTT. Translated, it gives CASSLGRGQNQPQHF.

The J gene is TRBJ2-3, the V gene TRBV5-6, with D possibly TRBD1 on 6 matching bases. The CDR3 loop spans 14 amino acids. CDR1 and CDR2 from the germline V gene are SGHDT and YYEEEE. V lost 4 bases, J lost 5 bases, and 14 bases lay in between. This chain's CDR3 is CASSVWDTGDTQYF. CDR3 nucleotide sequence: TGTGCCAGCAGCGTCTGGGACACCGGAGATACGCAGTATTTT.

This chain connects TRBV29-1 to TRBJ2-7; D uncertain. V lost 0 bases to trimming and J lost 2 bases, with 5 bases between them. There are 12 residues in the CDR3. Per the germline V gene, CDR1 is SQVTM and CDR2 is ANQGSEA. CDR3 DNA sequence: TGCAGCGTTGAAGATGTAGCCTACGAGCAGTACTTC. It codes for CSVEDVAYEQYF.

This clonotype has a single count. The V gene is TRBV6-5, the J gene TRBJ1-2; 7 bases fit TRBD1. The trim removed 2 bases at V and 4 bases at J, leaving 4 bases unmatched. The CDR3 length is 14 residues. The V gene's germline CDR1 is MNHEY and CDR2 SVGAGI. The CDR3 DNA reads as TGTGCCAGCAGTTACGCGGGACAGACCTATGGCTACACCTTC. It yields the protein CASSYAGQTYGYTF.

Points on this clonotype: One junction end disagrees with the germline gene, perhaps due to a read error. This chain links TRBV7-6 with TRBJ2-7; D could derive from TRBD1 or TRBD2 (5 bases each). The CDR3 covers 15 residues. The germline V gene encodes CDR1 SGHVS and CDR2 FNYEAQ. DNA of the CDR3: TGTGCCAGTAGCTTTGGTATTGGTGGGGGATTGGAGCAGTACTTC. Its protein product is CASSFGIGGGLEQYF.

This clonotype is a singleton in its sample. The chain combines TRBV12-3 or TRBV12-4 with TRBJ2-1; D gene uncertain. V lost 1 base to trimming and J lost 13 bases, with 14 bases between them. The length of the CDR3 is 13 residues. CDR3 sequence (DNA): TGTGCCAGCAGTTTAGGTCTAGGAGAGACCCAGTTCTTC. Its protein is CASSLGLGETQFF.

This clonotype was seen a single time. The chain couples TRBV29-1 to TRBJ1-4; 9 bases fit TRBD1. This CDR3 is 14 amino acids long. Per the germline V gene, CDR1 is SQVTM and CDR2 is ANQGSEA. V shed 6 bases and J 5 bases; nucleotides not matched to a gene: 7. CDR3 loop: CSVKRGTGNEKLFF. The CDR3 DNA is TGCAGCGTCAAACGGGGGACAGGGAATGAAAAACTGTTTTTT.

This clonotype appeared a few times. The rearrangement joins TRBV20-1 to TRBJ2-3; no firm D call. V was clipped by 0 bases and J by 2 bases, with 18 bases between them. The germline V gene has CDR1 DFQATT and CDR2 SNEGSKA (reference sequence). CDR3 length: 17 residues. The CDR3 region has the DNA TGCAGTGCTAGAGATCCGCGCCGTCCTACTTCCACAGATACGCAGTATTTT. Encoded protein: CSARDPRRPTSTDTQYF.

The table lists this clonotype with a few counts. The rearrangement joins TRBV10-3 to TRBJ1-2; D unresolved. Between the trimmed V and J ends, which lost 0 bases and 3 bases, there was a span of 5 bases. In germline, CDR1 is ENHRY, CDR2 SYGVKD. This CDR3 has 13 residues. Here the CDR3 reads CAISESSDYGYTF. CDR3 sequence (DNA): TGTGCCATCAGTGAGTCGAGTGACTATGGCTACACCTTC.